The clone carrying this TCR beta chain was counted at least ten times. Its target is unknown. The read ends 3 residues shy of where the CDR3 ends; the end is completed using the germline J gene. Diagnosis required reduced IgG, IgA and/or IgM with specific antibody deficiency. No CVID subject was ill or on immunomodulatory drugs when sampled. This entry belongs to a study of T cell clonality in common variable immunodeficiency. V was pared by 2 bases and J by 5 bases, with 4 bases of the junction left unmatched. Germline V gene sequence: CDR1 KGHSH, CDR2 LQKENI. The CDR3 contains 14 residues. Repertoires were generated with immunoSEQ multiplex PCR, while TCRdb's copy carries only in-frame clones and drops some. Listed for the sample are over 30,000 clones, none seen a single time. General study findings and limits: Fewer deletions and N-nucleotide insertions were reportedly seen in common variable immunodeficiency TCR beta sequences. TCRbeta clonality was increased in CVID versus healthy controls.

The chain carries TRBV18 and TRBJ2-5; 8 bases fit TRBD1. The TCR was taken from a human donor with common variable immunodeficiency. Sequencing was performed on peripheral blood mononuclear cells. The CDR3 reads CASSPRTGSETQYF. CDR3 bases read: TGTGCCAGCTCACCAAGGACAGGGTCGGAGACC.